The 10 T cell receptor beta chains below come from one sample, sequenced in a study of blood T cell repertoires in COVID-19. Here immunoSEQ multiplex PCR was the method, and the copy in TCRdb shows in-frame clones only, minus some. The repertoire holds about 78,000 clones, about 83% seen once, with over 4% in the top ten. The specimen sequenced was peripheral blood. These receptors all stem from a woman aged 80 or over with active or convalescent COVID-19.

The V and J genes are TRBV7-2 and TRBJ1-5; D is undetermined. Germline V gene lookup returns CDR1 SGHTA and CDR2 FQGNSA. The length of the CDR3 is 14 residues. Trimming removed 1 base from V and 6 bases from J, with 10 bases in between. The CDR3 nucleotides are TGTGCCAGCAGCTTAGGAGGCTGGGTTCAGCCCCAGCATTTT. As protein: CASSLGGWVQPQHF.

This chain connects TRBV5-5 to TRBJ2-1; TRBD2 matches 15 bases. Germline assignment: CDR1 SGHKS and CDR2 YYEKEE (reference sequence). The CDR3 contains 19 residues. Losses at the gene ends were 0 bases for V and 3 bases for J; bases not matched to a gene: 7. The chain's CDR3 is CASSLEGLAGGGGYNEQFF. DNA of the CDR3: TGTGCCAGCAGCTTGGAGGGACTAGCGGGGGGCGGAGGCTACAATGAGCAGTTCTTC.

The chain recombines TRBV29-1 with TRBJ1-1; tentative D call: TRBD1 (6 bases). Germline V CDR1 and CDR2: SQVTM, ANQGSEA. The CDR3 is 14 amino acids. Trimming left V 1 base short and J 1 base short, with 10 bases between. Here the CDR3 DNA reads TGCAGCGTTGAAGGGGGCAGGGGGAACACTGAAGCTTTCTTT. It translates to CSVEGGRGNTEAFF.

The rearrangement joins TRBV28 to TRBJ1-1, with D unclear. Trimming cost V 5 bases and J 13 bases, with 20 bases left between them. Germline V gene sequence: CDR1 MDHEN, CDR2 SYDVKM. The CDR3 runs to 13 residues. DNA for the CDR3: TGTGCCAGCAGTCAACCCCCGTCGGGGATCGGTTTCTTT. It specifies CASSQPPSGIGFF.

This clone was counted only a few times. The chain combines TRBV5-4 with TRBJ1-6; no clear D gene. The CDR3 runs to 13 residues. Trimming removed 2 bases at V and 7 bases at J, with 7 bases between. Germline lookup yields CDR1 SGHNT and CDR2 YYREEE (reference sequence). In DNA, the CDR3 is TGTGCCAGCAGCTTTTCCGGGAATTCACCCCTCCACTTT. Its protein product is CASSFSGNSPLHF.

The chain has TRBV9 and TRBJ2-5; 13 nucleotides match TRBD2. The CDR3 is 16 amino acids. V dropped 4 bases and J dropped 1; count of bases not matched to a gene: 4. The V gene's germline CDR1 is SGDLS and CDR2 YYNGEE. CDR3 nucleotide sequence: TGTGCCAGCAGCCCAGGACTAGCGGGGGTCCAAGAGACCCAGTACTTC. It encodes CASSPGLAGVQETQYF.

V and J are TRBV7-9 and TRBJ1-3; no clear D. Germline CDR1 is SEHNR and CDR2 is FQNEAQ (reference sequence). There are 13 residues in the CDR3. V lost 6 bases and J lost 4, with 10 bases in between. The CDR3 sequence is CASRTGSGNTIYF. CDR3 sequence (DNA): TGTGCCAGCAGGACGGGGTCGGGAAACACCATATATTTT.

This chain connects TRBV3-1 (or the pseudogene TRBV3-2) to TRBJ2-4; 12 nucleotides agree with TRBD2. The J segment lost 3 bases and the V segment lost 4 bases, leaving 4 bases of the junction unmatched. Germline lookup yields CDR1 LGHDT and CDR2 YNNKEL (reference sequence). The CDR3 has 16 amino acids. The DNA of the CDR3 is TGTGCCAGCAGCCTAAGGGGACTAGCGGGCAAAAACATTCAGTACTTC. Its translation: CASSLRGLAGKNIQYF.

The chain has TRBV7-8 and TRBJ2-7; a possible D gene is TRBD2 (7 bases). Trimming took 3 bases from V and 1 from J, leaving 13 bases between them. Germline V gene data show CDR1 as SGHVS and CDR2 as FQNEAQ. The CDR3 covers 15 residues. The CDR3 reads CASSFGGGGSYEQYF. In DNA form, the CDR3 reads TGTGCCAGCAGCTTTGGGGGAGGGGGGTCCTACGAGCAGTACTTC.

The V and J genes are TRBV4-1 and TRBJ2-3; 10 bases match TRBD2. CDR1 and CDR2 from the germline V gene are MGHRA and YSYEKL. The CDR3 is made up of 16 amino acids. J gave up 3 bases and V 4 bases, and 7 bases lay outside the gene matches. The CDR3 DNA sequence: TGCGCCAGCAGCCCCGTAGCGGGGGGCGGAACAGATACGCAGTATTTT. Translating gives CASSPVAGGGTDTQYF.